This TCR beta chain was profiled in a study of T cell clonotyping in hematopoietic cell transplantation. Study outcomes and limitations: Cells were unsorted, so CD4 and CD8 contributions were not separated.

Profiled with immunoSEQ multiplex PCR; TCRdb holds only in-frame clones, not every one. The sample gives some 10,000 clones, about half of which show up once; 10% to 15% is in the top ten. As to this clone: Its specificity is not known.

The trim removed 6 bases at V and 1 base at J, leaving 3 bases unmatched. Per the germline V gene, CDR1 is MNHEY and CDR2 is SVGAGI. This CDR3 has 15 residues. Sequenced here: peripheral blood mononuclear cells, sampled 100 days after allogeneic stem cell transplant. This clonotype was sampled from a female patient in her fifties who had an allogeneic stem cell transplant from an unrelated donor, so the T cells may come from the graft donor. Some clones in this sample may be carry-over from other donors' samples. The chain is built from TRBV6-5 and TRBJ2-3; 11 nucleotides match TRBD2. This CDR3 is CASRSGLAGTDTQYF. The CDR3, as DNA: TGTGCCAGCAGGTCGGGACTAGCGGGCACAGATACGCAGTATTTT.